This TCR beta chain was obtained from a study of blood T cell repertoires in COVID-19. For the study at large: From the United States, Italy and Spain came samples of acute and convalescent COVID-19. PBMCs, B-cell-depleted T cells, or T cells provided the cDNA or gDNA that made up the material.

In the authors' workflow: Reference gene primer amplification gave estimated nucleated cell counts. Assay: immunoSEQ multiplex PCR; the TCRdb copy retains only in-frame clones and omits some. That table supplies the V and J calls and clone size; D and trimming were determined from the DNA. There are around 27,000 clones in the sample; approximately 90% occur only once, and around 9.1% lies in the top ten. With 2 bases removed from V and 4 bases from J, the gap between germline ends came to 14 bases. CDR1 MGHRA and CDR2 YSYEKL come from the germline V gene. The CDR3 runs 15 residues. This sequence joins TRBV4-1 and TRBJ1-2; weak D call: TRBD1 (5 bases). The TCR originated in a man aged 60 to 75 with acute or convalescent COVID-19. Sequenced material: peripheral blood. Here the CDR3 reads CASSQPQGVFYGYTF. The CDR3 region has the DNA TGCGCCAGCAGCCAACCTCAGGGTGTGTTCTATGGCTACACCTTC.